The 29 T cell receptor beta chains in this list originate from one sample, sequenced in a study of CD8 T cells in ankylosing spondylitis. TCRdb recomputed calls from the 5' RACE reads with MiXCR, one row per CDR3 protein. The table records some 200,000 distinct CDR3 sequences, roughly 12% of them present only once. Input material: blood, either unsorted or a sorted T cell fraction (not recorded which). The receptors here all came from a male donor with ankylosing spondylitis or in good health (not recorded which).

This clonotype was recorded many times. The chain uses TRBV14 and TRBJ1-1, with D unresolved. This CDR3 region has 15 residues. Per germline, CDR1 SGHDN and CDR2 FVKESK. The V gene lost 4 bases and the J gene lost 3 bases, with 15 bases spanning the gap. CDR3 sequence reads: CASSLLEAGYTEAFF. In DNA form, the CDR3 reads TGTGCCAGCAGCCTCCTGGAGGCTGGGTACACTGAAGCTTTCTTT.

This clonotype was seen only a few times. The V gene is TRBV10-3, the J gene TRBJ2-1; D call uncertain. Trimming stripped 2 bases from V and 0 bases from J, with 11 bases between. Germline CDR1 is ENHRY and CDR2 is SYGVKD. The CDR3 loop spans 16 amino acids. CDR3 region: CAISEKKDSSYNEQFF. The CDR3 nucleotides are TGTGCCATCAGTGAGAAAAAGGATAGCTCCTACAATGAGCAGTTCTTC.

The table lists this clonotype with a few counts. The chain combines TRBV5-6 with TRBJ2-7, with D perhaps TRBD1 or TRBD2 (5 bases each). CDR3 length: 17 amino acids. The ends were cut back, 0 bases at V and 3 bases at J, with 19 bases in the middle. CDR1 is SGHDT and CDR2 is YYEEEE in the germline V gene. CDR3 loop: CASSLAPSRGNDYEQYF. For the CDR3, the DNA is TGTGCCAGCAGCTTGGCCCCCTCGAGGGGTAATGACTACGAGCAGTACTTC.

The chain employs TRBV11-2 and TRBJ1-4; D call uncertain. This CDR3 contains 17 residues. The germline gives CDR1 SGHAT, CDR2 FQNNGV. V shed 5 bases and J shed 4 bases, with 20 bases lying between them. In DNA form, the CDR3 reads TGTGCCAGCAGCCTCCCGTCTCTCTTCGTGGTTAATGAAAAACTGTTTTTT. Its translation: CASSLPSLFVVNEKLFF.

The chain carries TRBV11-3 and TRBJ1-1; tentatively, D is TRBD1 (5 bases). V was clipped by 5 bases and J by 10 bases, with 17 bases between them. CDR3 length: 13 amino acids. Germline V gene data show CDR1 as SGHNT and CDR2 as YENEEA. In nucleotides, the CDR3 is TGTGCCAGCAGCGTGCCCTCGGAGGGGAGAGCTTTCTTT. It encodes CASSVPSEGRAFF.

This clonotype appeared a few times. The gene calls are TRBV5-1 and TRBJ1-1, with D perhaps TRBD1 (5 bases). CDR3 length: 16 amino acids. CDR1 is SGHRS, CDR2 YFSETQ, per germline. V lost 0 bases to trimming and J lost 1 base, with 13 bases between them. The CDR3 reads CASSLEWGPSNTEAFF. The CDR3 region has the DNA TGCGCCAGCAGCTTGGAATGGGGCCCTTCGAACACTGAAGCTTTCTTT. The whole variable domain, filled in from reference TRBV5-1 and TRBJ1-1, reads KAGVTQTPRYLIKTRGQQVTLSCSPISGHRSVSWYQQTPGQGLQFLFEYFSETQRNKGNFPGRFSGRQFSNSRSEMNVSTLELGDSALYLCASSLEWGPSNTEAFFGQGTRLTVV.

The V gene is TRBV29-1, the J gene TRBJ1-2; D unresolved. Germline V gene data show CDR1 as SQVTM and CDR2 as ANQGSEA. The germline V and J ends were trimmed by 6 bases and 2 bases, with 7 bases remaining between them. The CDR3 consists of 11 residues. In nucleotides, the CDR3 is TGCAGCGTAGGCGAGAACTATGGCTACACCTTC. Its protein is CSVGENYGYTF.

The genes are TRBV10-1 and TRBJ2-7, with TRBD2 identical over 10 bases. The J segment lost 4 bases and the V segment lost 3 bases, leaving 6 bases of the junction unmatched. Germline V lookup: CDR1 WNHNN, CDR2 SYGVQD (reference sequence). CDR3 length: 15 residues. CDR3 bases: TGCGCCAGCAGTGACCTAGCGGGAGACCATTACGAGCAGTACTTC. Encoded protein: CASSDLAGDHYEQYF.

The rearrangement joins TRBV30 to TRBJ2-7, with 12 bases identical to TRBD2. The V segment lost 1 base and the J segment 5 bases; nucleotides outside the gene matches: 3. The CDR3 runs 14 residues. CDR1 and CDR2 from the germline V gene are GTSNPN and SVGIG (reference sequence). The CDR3 DNA reads TGTGCCTGGAGTGGACTAGCGGGAGTCAACGAGCAGTACTTC. Translating gives CAWSGLAGVNEQYF.

This chain connects TRBV11-2 to TRBJ1-1; D is uncertain. The germline V gene has CDR1 SGHAT and CDR2 FQNNGV. The V end was cut by 1 base, the J end by 5 bases, with 14 bases between. This CDR3 contains 15 residues. The CDR3 spells CASSLVVGIGTEAFF. As DNA, the CDR3 is TGTGCCAGCAGCTTAGTAGTCGGGATAGGGACTGAAGCTTTCTTT.

At least ten counts were recorded for this clonotype. The V and J genes are TRBV12-5 and TRBJ1-2; 8 bases line up with TRBD1. The CDR3 has 14 amino acids. The V gene's germline CDR1 is LGHNT and CDR2 FRNRAP. The V gene end was trimmed by 4 bases and the J gene end by 3 bases; junction bases not matched to a gene: 4. CDR3 nucleotide sequence: TGTGCTAGTGGTTGGACAGGGAAAGACTATGGCTACACCTTC. This translates into CASGWTGKDYGYTF.

This clonotype showed up just a few times. This chain connects TRBV7-8 to TRBJ2-5; no clear D gene. With 0 bases removed from V and 1 base from J, the gap between germline ends came to 12 bases. This CDR3 contains 16 residues. Germline V gives CDR1 SGHVS, CDR2 FQNEAQ. CDR3 sequence reads: CASSLARLRSQETQYF. CDR3 in DNA: TGTGCCAGCAGCTTAGCACGATTGCGGAGCCAAGAGACCCAGTACTTC.

This chain joins TRBV5-1 and TRBJ2-7; weak D call: TRBD1 (6 bases). Germline V gene lookup returns CDR1 SGHRS and CDR2 YFSETQ. Deletions cut 4 bases from V and 2 bases from J, with 13 bases between. This CDR3 comprises 14 residues. The CDR3 here is CASSAGQRAYEQYF. CDR3 bases: TGCGCCAGCAGCGCAGGACAGAGGGCCTACGAGCAGTACTTC.

The chain uses TRBV6-4 and TRBJ2-1; tentatively, D is TRBD1 or TRBD2 (5 bases each). The CDR3 length is 16 residues. V shed 2 bases and J shed 2 bases, with 13 bases lying between them. CDR1 and CDR2 (germline): MRHNA, SNTAGT. The CDR3 region is CASSDREGSPYNEQFF. In DNA, the CDR3 is TGTGCCAGCAGTGACCGAGAGGGGTCCCCCTACAATGAGCAGTTCTTC.

V gene TRBV20-1 combines with J gene TRBJ2-1; D may correspond to TRBD1 or TRBD2 (5 bases each). The V gene lost 0 bases and the J gene lost 2 bases, with 14 bases spanning the gap. Germline loops: CDR1 DFQATT, CDR2 SNEGSKA (reference sequence). The CDR3 covers 16 residues. As DNA, the CDR3 is TGCAGTGCTAGAGATCGGGGCGGGCTTACCTACAATGAGCAGTTCTTC. Translation gives CSARDRGGLTYNEQFF.

This clonotype was found a few times. This rearrangement joins TRBV15 to TRBJ2-3; 7 nucleotides align to TRBD2. Germline CDR1 LNHNV, CDR2 YYDKDF (reference sequence). This CDR3 is 17 amino acids long. Losses at the gene ends were 0 bases for V and 2 bases for J; bases not matched to a gene: 8. Here the CDR3 reads CATSRDPTSKITDTQYF. The CDR3 DNA sequence: TGTGCCACCAGCAGAGATCCGACTAGCAAAATCACAGATACGCAGTATTTT.

This clonotype was picked up a small number of times. The J gene is TRBJ2-1, the V gene TRBV6-5; tentatively, D is TRBD2 (5 bases). Between the trimmed V and J ends, which lost 0 bases and 7 bases, there was a span of 10 bases. Germline values: CDR1 MNHEY, CDR2 SVGAGI. This CDR3 has 14 amino acids. The CDR3 reads CASSYSNRGNEQFF. The CDR3 nucleotides are TGTGCCAGCAGTTACTCGAACCGGGGAAATGAGCAGTTCTTC.

This clonotype was seen a handful of times. The chain joins TRBV4-1 to TRBJ1-1; D unresolved. This CDR3 spans 13 amino acids. The germline CDR1 and CDR2 sequences are MGHRA and YSYEKL. The V end lost 0 bases, the J end lost 5 bases, and 7 bases lay between the germline ends. DNA for the CDR3: TGCGCCAGCAGCCAAGAAAGGGCAACTGAAGCTTTCTTT. Its protein is CASSQERATEAFF.

V and J are TRBV7-9 and TRBJ2-7; TRBD2 matches at 9 bases. The V and J ends lost 4 bases and 0 bases, in that order; junction bases with no gene match: 7. The CDR3 contains 16 residues. The germline gives CDR1 SEHNR, CDR2 FQNEAQ (reference sequence). DNA of the CDR3: TGTGCCAGCAGCTCCTACGAGGGACTAGCCTCCTACGAGCAGTACTTC. It yields the protein CASSSYEGLASYEQYF.

This clonotype was seen more than once but under ten times. The chain employs TRBV12-3 or TRBV12-4 and TRBJ2-1, with 10 bases identical to TRBD1. The CDR3 loop spans 15 amino acids. The V gene end was trimmed by 6 bases and the J gene end by 8 bases; junction bases not matched to a gene: 10. This CDR3 reads CASSHRDRGRDEQFF. CDR3 DNA: TGTGCCAGCAGCCACCGGGACAGGGGCAGGGATGAGCAGTTCTTC.

This clonotype occurred a few times. The V gene is TRBV12-5, the J gene TRBJ1-1; TRBD1 is a possible D gene (5 bases). The CDR3 is 13 residues long. Germline V lookup: CDR1 LGHNT, CDR2 FRNRAP. With 1 base removed from V and 5 bases from J, the gap between germline ends came to 8 bases. CDR3 nucleotide sequence: TGTGCTAGTGGTTTGGAATCAGGGACTGAAGCTTTCTTT. Its protein product is CASGLESGTEAFF. The full variable domain, rest sourced from reference TRBV12-5 and TRBJ1-1, is DARVTQTPRHKVTEMGQEVTMRCQPILGHNTVFWYRQTMMQGLELLAYFRNRAPLDDSGMPKDRFSAEMPDATLATLKIQPSEPRDSAVYFCASGLESGTEAFFGQGTRLTVV.

This chain uses TRBV7-8 with TRBJ2-5, with D perhaps matching TRBD1 or TRBD2 (6 bases each). From germline, CDR1 is SGHVS and CDR2 FQNEAQ. V was clipped by 4 bases and J by 1 base, with 10 bases between them. The CDR3 is made up of 14 amino acids. DNA for the CDR3: TGTGCCAGCAGCTCGGGGGCCTTCCAAGAGACCCAGTACTTC. Protein: CASSSGAFQETQYF.

The genes are TRBV11-2 and TRBJ2-7, with 8 bases fitting TRBD1. CDR1 is SGHAT, CDR2 FQNNGV, per germline. The CDR3 runs to 14 residues. Germline trimming cut 6 bases from V and 1 base from J; bases unmatched to any gene: 5. CDR3 in DNA: TGTGCCAGCAGTATAGGGACAGGATCCTACGAGCAGTACTTC. Translated: CASSIGTGSYEQYF.

This clonotype was found a few times. The chain joins TRBV10-3 to TRBJ1-1; TRBD1 matches at 8 bases. The CDR3 has 15 residues. V lost 6 bases and J lost 1; bases outside the gene matches: 7. CDR1 and CDR2 (germline): ENHRY, SYGVKD. This CDR3 is CAISDRGDGNTEAFF. The CDR3 DNA follows: TGTGCCATCAGCGACAGGGGAGATGGGAACACTGAAGCTTTCTTT.

The genes are TRBV3-1 and TRBJ2-7, with no clear D. V shed 0 bases and J shed 7 bases, with 19 bases lying between them. CDR1 and CDR2 from the germline V gene are LGHDT and YNNKEL (reference sequence). CDR3 length: 16 amino acids. The CDR3 DNA reads as TGTGCCAGCAGCCAAGAATCGGGTGCCTATCGCGCTGAGCAGTACTTC. Its protein is CASSQESGAYRAEQYF.

The CDR3, as DNA: TGTGCCAGCAGCTTTTCTAGCGGGCAAGAGACCCAGTACTTC. It is translated as CASSFSSGQETQYF. The V and J genes are TRBV7-6 and TRBJ2-5; 8 bases are shared with TRBD2. The CDR3 spans 14 residues. CDR1 and CDR2 (germline): SGHVS, FNYEAQ. J lost 2 bases, V lost 3 bases, and 2 bases had no gene match.

This sequence joins TRBV10-2 and TRBJ2-1, with D possibly being TRBD1 (5 bases). The CDR3 has 12 amino acids. Germline CDR1 is WSHSY and CDR2 is SAAADI. V gave up 8 bases and J gave up 6 bases, with 11 bases separating them. CDR3 sequence: CASARAGNEQFF. The CDR3 DNA follows: TGCGCCAGCGCCAGGGCAGGCAATGAGCAGTTCTTC.

The CDR3 here is CASKKQGGTEAFF. CDR3 sequence (DNA): TGTGCCAGCAAAAAACAGGGTGGGACTGAAGCTTTCTTT. This sequence joins TRBV27 and TRBJ1-1, with D possibly TRBD1 on 6 matching bases. The CDR3 runs 13 residues. V was trimmed by 7 bases and J by 5 bases, leaving 14 bases between them. CDR1 and CDR2 from the germline V gene are MNHEY and SMNVEV (reference sequence).

This clonotype was found many times. This chain uses TRBV5-1 with TRBJ1-2, with TRBD1 as a possible D gene (5 bases). Germline-derived CDR1 and CDR2 are SGHRS and YFSETQ. The V end lost 4 bases, the J end lost 7 bases, and 17 bases lay between the germline ends. The CDR3 has 14 amino acids. The CDR3 DNA sequence: TGCGCCAGCAGCGGCCTGGACAACGGAGGTGGCTACACCTTC. This translates into CASSGLDNGGGYTF.